This TCR beta chain was observed in a study of T cells in Graves' hyperthyroidism and ophthalmopathy (dated by TCRdb to 2018 to 2020). General notes on the study: To identify TCR V-J signatures that set the groups apart, the researchers used a discovery cohort of about a hundred patients, made up of roughly 40 with Graves' ophthalmopathy and 57 with stable Graves' hyperthyroidism. Whether ophthalmopathy could be predicted prospectively was tested in an independent validation cohort made up of under 20 hyperthyroidism patients plus 17 patients who later progressed to ophthalmopathy. The roughly 91 discovery patients were randomly split 7:3 into training and test sets. In addition, the study compared T-cell repertoires in thyroid tissue and in blood from several Graves' hyperthyroidism patients. After blood sampling, hyperthyroidism patients were treated with methimazole at a starting dose of 30 mg daily, and ophthalmopathy patients were treated with high-dose intravenous methylprednisolone. According to the paper, TCR Vbeta CDR3 sequencing was carried out on approximately 140 peripheral blood samples, which came from around 43 ophthalmopathy, under 80 hyperthyroidism and roughly 17 progressor patients. General findings and caveats noted by the study authors: In cross-validation, a model built on a 13 V-J signature told ophthalmopathy apart from stable hyperthyroidism with 85% to 90% sensitivity and roughly 81% specificity, and in testing the same model reached 80%/75%. Most expanded thyroid clonotypes (frequency above 0.001) were also found in blood, which suggests that blood repertoires may mirror thyroid immune responses. No statistical method was used to fix the sample size in advance, and group allocation was not hidden from the investigators. In validation, the model predicted progression to ophthalmopathy with over 65% sensitivity and 72.22% specificity, a median of 6.5 months before onset.

At least ten counts were recorded for this clonotype. The specificity of this receptor is unknown. Per-base quality was not reported, and no clone a single base away is much larger than it. Graves' hyperthyroidism was defined as stable when no progression to ophthalmopathy occurred over 18 months of follow-up. Hyperthyroidism patients were newly diagnosed, with disease duration under 2 months, and aged 18 to 65 years. The study excluded patients with uncontrolled infections, other autoimmune diseases, pregnancy or lactation. Diagnoses were established on the basis of clinical symptoms, serum thyroxine and TRAb, thyroid ultrasound, and orbital computed tomography. Trizol reagent was used to extract total RNA, and RNA quality was then checked on an Agilent 2100 Bioanalyzer. The TCR beta CDR3 regions were amplified from the RNA transcripts. The TCR CDR3 was subjected to a first round of RT-PCR using the HTBI primer set and the Qiagen OneStep RT-PCR kit. A second multiplex PCR round built the libraries, followed by size selection and purification. Sequencing of the libraries was done on an Illumina HiSeq2000 using paired-end 100 bp reads. On the study's bioinformatics: SOAPnuke was used to process the raw data, with reads discarded if the reads contained adapters or uncalled bases, had a mean Phred below 15, or lacked an exact constant-primer or identifier match. High-quality paired reads were merged with COPE v1.2.5, and unique nucleotide sequences were defined as clonotypes. Clonotypes were aligned to IMGT TRBV, TRBD and TRBJ reference segments using MiTCR v1.1. Only V-J combinations with frequency above 0.0001, covering approximately 99% of repertoires, were analysed. A TCS score was defined as the ratio of F50 (clonal expansion) to E x V (chaos), with BLOSUM62-based TCRdist applied between CDR3 peptides within each V-J. Welch's t-statistics and random forest reduced several hundred V-J features to 13, which were used in a naive Bayes classifier (R e1071). The Morisita-Horn index was used to measure how similar the thyroid and blood repertoires were. TCRdb reprocessed the public reads (quality trimming at Q25 with fastp, clone calling with MiXCR) and kept in-frame beta chains. Identical CDR3 proteins give one entry, which carries the most common genes and DNA. TCRdb, not the original authors, processed these V and J calls. The sample table lists 500,000 to 600,000 distinct CDR3 sequences, around 42% of them with a count of one. The biggest ten clones account for around 7.7% of the sample.

Trimming removed 2 bases from V and 3 bases from J, leaving 8 bases between the germline ends. Based on the germline V gene, the CDR1 and CDR2 sequences are SGHRS and YFSETQ. The CDR3 spans 13 residues, from the cysteine through the phenylalanine. The read is trimmed to its CDR3 DNA, 39 bases read in frame from base 1. Sequenced sample: peripheral blood or thyroid tissue (not recorded which). The chain joins TRBV5-1 to TRBJ2-5, with the identity of the D gene unclear. The sequence was collected from a young woman with Graves' hyperthyroidism. Here the CDR3 is given as CASSLDNEETQYF. The sequenced DNA is TGCGCCAGCAGCTTAGACAACGAAGAGACCCAGTACTTC.